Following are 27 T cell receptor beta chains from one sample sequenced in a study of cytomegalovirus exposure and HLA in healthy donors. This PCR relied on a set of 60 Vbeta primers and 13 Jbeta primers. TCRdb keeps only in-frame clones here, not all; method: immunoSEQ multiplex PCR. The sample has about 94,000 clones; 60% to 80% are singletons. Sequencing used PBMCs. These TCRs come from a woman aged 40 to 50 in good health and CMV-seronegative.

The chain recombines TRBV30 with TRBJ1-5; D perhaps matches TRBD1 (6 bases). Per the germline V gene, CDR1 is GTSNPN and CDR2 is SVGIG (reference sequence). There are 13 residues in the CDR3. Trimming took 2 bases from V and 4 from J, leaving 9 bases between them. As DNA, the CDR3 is TGTGCCTGGAGTCCGGGACAAAATCAGCCCCAGCATTTT. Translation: CAWSPGQNQPQHF. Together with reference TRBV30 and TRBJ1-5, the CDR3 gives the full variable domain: SQTIHQWPATLVQPVGSPLSLECTVEGTSNPNLYWYRQAAGRGLQLLFYSVGIGQISSEVPQNLSASRPQDRQFILSSKKLLLSDSGFYLCAWSPGQNQPQHFGDGTRLSIL.

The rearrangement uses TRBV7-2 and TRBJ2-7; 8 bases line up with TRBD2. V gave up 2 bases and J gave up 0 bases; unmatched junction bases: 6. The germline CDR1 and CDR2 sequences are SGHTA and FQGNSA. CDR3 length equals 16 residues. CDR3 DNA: TGTGCCAGCAGCTTAAATGCGGGGGGACCCTCCTACGAGCAGTACTTC. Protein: CASSLNAGGPSYEQYF. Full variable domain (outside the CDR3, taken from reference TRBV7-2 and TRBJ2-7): GAGVSQSPSNKVTEKGKDVELRCDPISGHTALYWYRQSLGQGLEFLIYFQGNSAPDKSGLPSDRFSAERTGGSVSTLTIQRTQQEDSAVYLCASSLNAGGPSYEQYFGPGTRLTVT.

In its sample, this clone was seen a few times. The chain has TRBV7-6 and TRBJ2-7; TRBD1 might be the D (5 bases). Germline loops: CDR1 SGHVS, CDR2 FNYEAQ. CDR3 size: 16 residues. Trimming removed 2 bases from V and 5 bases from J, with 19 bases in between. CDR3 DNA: TGTGCCAGCAGCTTAAATCCCCAGGGCTACACCCACGAGCAGTACTTC. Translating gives CASSLNPQGYTHEQYF.

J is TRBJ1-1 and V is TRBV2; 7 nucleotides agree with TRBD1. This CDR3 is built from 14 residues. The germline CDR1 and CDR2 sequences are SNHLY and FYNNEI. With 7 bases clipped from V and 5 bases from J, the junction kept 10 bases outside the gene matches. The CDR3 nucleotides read TGTGCCAGCACGTCCCGGACAGGAAGGACTGAAGCTTTCTTT. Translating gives CASTSRTGRTEAFF.

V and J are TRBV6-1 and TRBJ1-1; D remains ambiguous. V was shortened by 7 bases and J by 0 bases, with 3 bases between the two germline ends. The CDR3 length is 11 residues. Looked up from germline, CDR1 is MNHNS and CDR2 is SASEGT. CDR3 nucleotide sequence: TGTGCCAGCACTTTGAACACTGAAGCTTTCTTT. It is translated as CASTLNTEAFF.

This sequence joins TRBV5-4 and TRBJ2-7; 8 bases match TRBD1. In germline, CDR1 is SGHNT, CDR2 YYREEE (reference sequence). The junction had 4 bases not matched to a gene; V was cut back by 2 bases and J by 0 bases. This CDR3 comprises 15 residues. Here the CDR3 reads CASSLNRGYSYEQYF. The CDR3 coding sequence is TGTGCCAGCAGCTTAAACAGGGGGTACTCCTACGAGCAGTACTTC.

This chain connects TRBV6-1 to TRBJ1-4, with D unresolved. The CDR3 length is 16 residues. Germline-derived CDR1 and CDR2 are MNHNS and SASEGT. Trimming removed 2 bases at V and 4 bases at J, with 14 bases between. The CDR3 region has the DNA TGTGCCAGCAGTGAAATTTCAACGGAGGTTAATGAAAAACTGTTTTTT. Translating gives CASSEISTEVNEKLFF.

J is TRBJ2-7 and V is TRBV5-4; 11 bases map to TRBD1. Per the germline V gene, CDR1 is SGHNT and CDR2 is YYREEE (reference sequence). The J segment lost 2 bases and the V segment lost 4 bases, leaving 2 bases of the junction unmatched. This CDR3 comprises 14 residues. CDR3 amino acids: CASSLDRGPYEQYF. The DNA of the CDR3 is TGTGCCAGCAGCCTGGACAGGGGGCCCTACGAGCAGTACTTC.

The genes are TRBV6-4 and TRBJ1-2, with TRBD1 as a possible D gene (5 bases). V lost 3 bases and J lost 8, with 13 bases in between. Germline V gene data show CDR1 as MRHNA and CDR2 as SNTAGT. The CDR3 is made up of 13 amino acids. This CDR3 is CASSEDSLGGYTF. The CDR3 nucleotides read TGTGCCAGCAGTGAAGACAGCCTGGGAGGCTACACCTTC.

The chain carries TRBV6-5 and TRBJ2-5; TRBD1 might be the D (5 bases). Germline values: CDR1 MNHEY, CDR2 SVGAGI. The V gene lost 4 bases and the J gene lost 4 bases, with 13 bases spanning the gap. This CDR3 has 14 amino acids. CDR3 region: CASSLDRTGETQYF. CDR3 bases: TGTGCCAGCAGTTTAGACAGAACGGGAGAGACCCAGTACTTC.

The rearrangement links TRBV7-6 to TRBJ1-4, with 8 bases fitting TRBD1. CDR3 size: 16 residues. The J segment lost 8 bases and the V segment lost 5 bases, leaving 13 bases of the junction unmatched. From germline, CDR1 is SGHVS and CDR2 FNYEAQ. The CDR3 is CASSRGVAGGVEKLFF. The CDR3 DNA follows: TGTGCCAGCAGCCGAGGGGTGGCAGGGGGCGTCGAAAAACTGTTTTTT. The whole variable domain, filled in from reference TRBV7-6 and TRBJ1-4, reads GAGVSQSPRYKVTKRGQDVALRCDPISGHVSLYWYRQALGQGPEFLTYFNYEAQQDKSGLPNDRFSAERPEGSISTLTIQRTEQRDSAMYRCASSRGVAGGVEKLFFGSGTQLSVL.

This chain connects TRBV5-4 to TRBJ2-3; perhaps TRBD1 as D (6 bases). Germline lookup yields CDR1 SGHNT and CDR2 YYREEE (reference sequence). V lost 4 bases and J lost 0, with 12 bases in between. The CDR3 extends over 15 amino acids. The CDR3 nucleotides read TGTGCCAGCAGCCGAAAACAGGGTAGCACAGATACGCAGTATTTT. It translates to CASSRKQGSTDTQYF.

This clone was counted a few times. CDR3 amino acids: CASNRRQANTEAFF. The DNA of the CDR3 is TGTGCCAGCAACCGCCGGCAGGCAAACACTGAAGCTTTCTTT. The chain couples TRBV5-5 to TRBJ1-1, with D uncertain. V was trimmed by 6 bases and J by 2 bases, leaving 14 bases between them. The germline gives CDR1 SGHKS, CDR2 YYEKEE (reference sequence). The CDR3 has 14 amino acids.

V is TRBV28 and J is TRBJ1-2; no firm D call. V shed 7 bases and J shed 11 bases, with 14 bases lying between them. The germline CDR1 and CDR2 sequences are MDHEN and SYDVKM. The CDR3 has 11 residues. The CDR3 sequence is CASKFNGGYTF. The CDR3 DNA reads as TGTGCCAGCAAATTTAACGGAGGGTACACCTTC.

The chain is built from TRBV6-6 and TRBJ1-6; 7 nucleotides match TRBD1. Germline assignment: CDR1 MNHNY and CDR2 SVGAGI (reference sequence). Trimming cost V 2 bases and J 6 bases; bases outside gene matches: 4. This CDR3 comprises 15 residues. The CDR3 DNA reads TGTGCCAGCAGTTACGGGACAGACTTTAATTCACCCCTCCACTTT. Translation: CASSYGTDFNSPLHF.

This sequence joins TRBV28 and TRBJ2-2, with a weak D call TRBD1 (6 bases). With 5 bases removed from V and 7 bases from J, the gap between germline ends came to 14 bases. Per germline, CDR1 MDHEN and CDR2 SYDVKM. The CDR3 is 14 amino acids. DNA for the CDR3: TGTGCCAGCAGTATGGACAGTACTTTCGGGGAGCTGTTTTTT. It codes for CASSMDSTFGELFF.

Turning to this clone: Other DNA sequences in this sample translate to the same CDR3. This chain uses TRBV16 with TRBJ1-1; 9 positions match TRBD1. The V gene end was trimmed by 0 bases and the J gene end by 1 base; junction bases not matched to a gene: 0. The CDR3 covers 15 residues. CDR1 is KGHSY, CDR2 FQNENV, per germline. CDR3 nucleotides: TGTGCCAGCAGCCAATCGGGACAGGGGAACACTGAAGCTTTCTTT. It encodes CASSQSGQGNTEAFF.

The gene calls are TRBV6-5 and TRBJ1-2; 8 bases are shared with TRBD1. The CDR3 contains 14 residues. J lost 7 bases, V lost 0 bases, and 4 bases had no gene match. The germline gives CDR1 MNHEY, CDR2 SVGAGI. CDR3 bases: TGTGCCAGCAGTTACTCCTCCGGACAGGGTGGCTACACCTTC. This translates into CASSYSSGQGGYTF.

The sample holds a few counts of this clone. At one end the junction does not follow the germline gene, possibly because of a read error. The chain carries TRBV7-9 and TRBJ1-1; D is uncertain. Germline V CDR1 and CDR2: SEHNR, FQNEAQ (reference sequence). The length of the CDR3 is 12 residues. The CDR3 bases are TGTTCCAGCAGTACCTCTATTCGTGAAGCTTTCTTT. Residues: CSSSTSIREAFF.

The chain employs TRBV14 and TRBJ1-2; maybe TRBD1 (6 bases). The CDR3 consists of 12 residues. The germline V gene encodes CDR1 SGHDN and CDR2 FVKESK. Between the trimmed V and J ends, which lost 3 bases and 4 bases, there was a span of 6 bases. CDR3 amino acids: CASSQTGYGYTF. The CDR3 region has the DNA TGTGCCAGCAGCCAGACAGGCTATGGCTACACCTTC.

The CDR3 coding sequence is TGCGCCAGCAGCTTGGCATCTCCAGGGGAAAACTATGGCTACACCTTC. It codes for CASSLASPGENYGYTF. This chain uses TRBV5-1 with TRBJ1-2; a possible D gene is TRBD1 (6 bases). CDR1 is SGHRS, CDR2 YFSETQ, per germline. The CDR3 covers 16 residues. The V gene lost 0 bases and the J gene lost 2 bases, with 14 bases spanning the gap.

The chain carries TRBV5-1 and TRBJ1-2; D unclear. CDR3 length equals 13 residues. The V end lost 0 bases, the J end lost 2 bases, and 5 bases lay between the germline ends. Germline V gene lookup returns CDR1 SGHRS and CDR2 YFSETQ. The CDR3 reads CASSLVRNYGYTF. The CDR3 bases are TGCGCCAGCAGCTTGGTCCGGAACTATGGCTACACCTTC.

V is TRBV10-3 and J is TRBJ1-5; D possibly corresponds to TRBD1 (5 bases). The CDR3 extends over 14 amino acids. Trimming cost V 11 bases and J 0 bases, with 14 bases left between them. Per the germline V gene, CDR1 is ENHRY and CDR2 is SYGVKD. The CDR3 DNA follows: TGTGCCTCACAGACGGGGGATAGCAATCAGCCCCAGCATTTT. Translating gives CASQTGDSNQPQHF.

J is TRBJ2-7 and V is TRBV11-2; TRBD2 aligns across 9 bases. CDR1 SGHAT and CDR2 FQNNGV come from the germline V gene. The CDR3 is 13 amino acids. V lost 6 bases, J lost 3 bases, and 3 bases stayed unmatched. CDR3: CASRSSGGYEQYF. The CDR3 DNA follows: TGTGCCAGCAGGAGTAGCGGGGGCTACGAGCAGTACTTC.

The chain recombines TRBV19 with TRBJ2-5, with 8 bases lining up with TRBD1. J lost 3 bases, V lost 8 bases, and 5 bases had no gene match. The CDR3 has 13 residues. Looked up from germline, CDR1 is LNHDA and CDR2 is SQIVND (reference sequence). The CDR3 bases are TGTGCCAGTGCCGGGACAGGAAAAGAGACCCAGTACTTC. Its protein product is CASAGTGKETQYF.

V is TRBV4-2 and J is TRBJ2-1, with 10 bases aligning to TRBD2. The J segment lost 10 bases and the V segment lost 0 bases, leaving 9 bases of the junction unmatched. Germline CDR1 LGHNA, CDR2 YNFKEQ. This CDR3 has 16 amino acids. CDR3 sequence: CASSQDTSGERREQFF. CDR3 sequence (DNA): TGTGCCAGCAGCCAAGATACTAGCGGGGAAAGACGGGAGCAGTTCTTC.

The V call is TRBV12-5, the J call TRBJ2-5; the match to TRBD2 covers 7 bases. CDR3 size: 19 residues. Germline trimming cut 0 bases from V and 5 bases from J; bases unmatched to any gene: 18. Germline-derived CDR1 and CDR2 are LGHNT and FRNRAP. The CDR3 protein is CASGLVIGGEVGILETQYF. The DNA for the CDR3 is TGTGCTAGTGGTTTGGTGATTGGGGGGGAAGTGGGCATTTTGGAGACCCAGTACTTC.